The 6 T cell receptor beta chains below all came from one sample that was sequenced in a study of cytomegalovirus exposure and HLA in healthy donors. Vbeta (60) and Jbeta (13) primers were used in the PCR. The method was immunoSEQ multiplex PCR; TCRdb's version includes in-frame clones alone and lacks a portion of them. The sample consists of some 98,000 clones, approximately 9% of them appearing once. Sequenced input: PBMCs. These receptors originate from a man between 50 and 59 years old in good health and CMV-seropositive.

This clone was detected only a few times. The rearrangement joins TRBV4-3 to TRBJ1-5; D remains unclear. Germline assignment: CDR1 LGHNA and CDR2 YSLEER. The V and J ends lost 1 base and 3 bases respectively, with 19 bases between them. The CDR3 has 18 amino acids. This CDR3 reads CASSQVPTPPSANQPQHF. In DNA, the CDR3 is TGCGCCAGCAGCCAAGTCCCCACTCCCCCGAGCGCCAATCAGCCCCAGCATTTT.

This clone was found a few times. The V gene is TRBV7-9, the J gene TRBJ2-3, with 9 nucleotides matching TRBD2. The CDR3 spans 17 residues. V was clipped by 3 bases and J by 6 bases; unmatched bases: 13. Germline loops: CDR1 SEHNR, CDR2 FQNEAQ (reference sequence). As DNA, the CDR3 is TGTGCCAGCAGCTTGGGTAGGCTAGCGGGACCGGGGGATACGCAGTATTTT. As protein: CASSLGRLAGPGDTQYF.

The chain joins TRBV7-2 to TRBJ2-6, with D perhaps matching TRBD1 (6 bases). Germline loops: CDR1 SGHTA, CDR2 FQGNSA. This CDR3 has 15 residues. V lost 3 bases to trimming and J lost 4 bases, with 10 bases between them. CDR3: CASSFAGAGANVLTF. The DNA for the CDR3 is TGTGCCAGCAGCTTTGCAGGGGCAGGGGCCAACGTCCTGACTTTC.

In DNA form, the CDR3 reads TGTGCCAGCAGCCAACTCAGGTCGGCTAGCGGGGGCAAGAGCTCCTACAATGAGCAGTTCTTC. As protein: CASSQLRSASGGKSSYNEQFF. The V and J genes are TRBV4-2 and TRBJ2-1; 10 nucleotides agree with TRBD2. This CDR3 is built from 21 residues. Per germline, CDR1 LGHNA and CDR2 YNFKEQ. Losses at the gene ends were 2 bases for V and 0 bases for J; bases not matched to a gene: 16.

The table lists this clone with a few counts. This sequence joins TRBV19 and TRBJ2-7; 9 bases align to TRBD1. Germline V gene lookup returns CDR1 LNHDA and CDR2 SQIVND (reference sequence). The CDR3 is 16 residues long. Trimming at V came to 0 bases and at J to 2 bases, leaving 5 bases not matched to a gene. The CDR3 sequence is CASSIEGQGKAYEQYF. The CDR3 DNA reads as TGTGCCAGTAGTATAGAGGGACAGGGAAAGGCCTACGAGCAGTACTTC.

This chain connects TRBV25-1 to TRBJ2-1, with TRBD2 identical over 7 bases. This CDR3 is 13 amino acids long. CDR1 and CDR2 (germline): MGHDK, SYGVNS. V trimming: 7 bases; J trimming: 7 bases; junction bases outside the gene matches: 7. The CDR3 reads CASTGGSWNEQFF. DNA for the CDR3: TGTGCCAGCACAGGCGGGAGCTGGAATGAGCAGTTCTTC.